What follows is one T cell receptor beta chain and its context. This clone was picked up a small number of times. The target of this receptor is not known. Base quality data are lacking; no much larger clone is found one base away. To prepare the library, the immunoSEQ multiplex PCR assay was applied. The multiplex PCR relied on a mix of 60 forward primers for TCR Vbeta segments and 13 reverse primers for TCR Jbeta segments. Amplification of the CDR3 region of rearranged TCR beta genes was performed with a multiplex PCR assay on genomic DNA. The Illumina HiSeq System was used to sequence the amplified TCR beta libraries as 87-base-pair reads. Per the original workflow: Across the 500 to 700 repertoires, a later analysis counted about 81 million unique TCR beta chains, some 11 million of which were shared by at least two donors. Raw reads were error-corrected and collapsed into unique sequences by a nearest-neighbor algorithm in which closely related sequences were merged to remove PCR and sequencing errors. V, D and J gene segments were assigned by aligning CDR3 sequences to IMGT reference sequences. For a sequence to be retained, a match of at least six nucleotides to both a V gene segment and a J gene segment was required. A rearrangement was called productive if the CDR3 had no stop codons and remained in frame with V and J, and every other rearrangement was called non-productive. Following IMGT convention, CDR3 was defined as the stretch from the second conserved V-encoded cysteine to the conserved J-encoded phenylalanine. In an earlier analysis of around 570 of the donors, sequences lacking an unambiguous match to a single V gene segment were excluded. In an earlier analysis of approximately 590 of the donors, V segments were called functional above 56.7% productive rearrangements and were called segregating when the between-donor standard deviation exceeded 5%. A statistical classification framework was developed to diagnose cytomegalovirus status using the catalog of TCR beta chain sequences. In a later analysis, V and J genes were assigned by comparing TCR nucleotide sequences against IMGT/GENE-DB human TR gene sequences. Using the TCRdist pipeline, a later analysis assigned CDR3 sequences along with most-parsimonious VDJ recombination scenarios. A later analysis defined each TCR beta chain by its CDR3 amino acid sequence plus V-gene family, and excluded reads lacking a unique V-gene family. A later analysis removed several hundred highly shared, low-generation-probability nucleotide sequences to deal with suspected cross-contamination and a sequencing artifact. In a later analysis, a clonal expansion index for each public chain was calculated from normalized within-repertoire ranks of inferred template counts. In a later analysis, generation probabilities were computed using a VDJ recombination model fitted to out-of-frame rearrangements, and the results were checked against IGoR. In a later analysis, TCR-TCR, TCR-HLA and TCR-CMV co-occurrence was scored with hypergeometric tests, and a repertoire-size bias correction was applied to TCR pairs. To estimate false discovery rates, a later analysis permuted the HLA or CMV assignments 20 times. A later analysis grouped co-occurring TCRs with DBSCAN, adding TCRdist sequence similarity when clustering within HLA-allele-positive subsets. Repertoires with fewer than 30,000 or more than 120,000 public chains were left out of co-occurrence clustering, as were several repertoires with anomalous nucleotide sharing. The clones in this table, taken by TCRdb from immuneACCESS, are in-frame only. Not every clone is retained; where verified, under half of the shortfall comes from an unresolved V gene, and the cause of the rest is unknown. The DNA was the basis for D and trimming; V, J and clone size are from that table. The sample yields 200,000 to 250,000 clones; 80% to 85% were counted once. Less than 3% of the sample lies in the top ten.

The data stem from a study of cytomegalovirus exposure and HLA in healthy donors (dated by TCRdb to about 2017). Describing the broader study: In an earlier analysis of around 540 of the donors, 276 Gb of sequence data and 117 million unique TCR beta sequences from roughly 180 million T cells were reported. A later genetic analysis took genome-wide SNP genotypes for about three fifths of the roughly 670 donors and used that subset as a discovery cohort. About 300 gigabases of sequencing data and around 80 million unique TCR sequences made up an early release that covered approximately 620 HLA-typed donors. Of the roughly 420 genotyped donors, 81% were placed in the genetic ancestry cluster associated with self-reported Caucasian donors. An earlier analysis of around 640 of the donors used high-throughput TCR beta sequencing to judge whether each TCR beta V gene segment behaved as functional or pseudogenic. In the later analysis, no new phenotypic data were used to find candidate immune exposures; instead, reliance was placed on TCR beta sequences and their occurrence across donors. On average, over 200,000 unique TCR beta nucleotide sequences were sequenced per donor among a few hundred genotyped donors of the cohort, with 15% to 20% of those sequences being non-productive. The study aimed to test whether signatures of past pathogen exposure could be identified by cataloging public T cell receptors. Alongside the repertoire data, information on donor age, sex, ethnicity and CMV serostatus was compiled. Roughly 5 DR-DQ haplotypes were treated as single units for association and clustering because of strong linkage in the cohort. The T cell repertoires of 666 subjects were profiled by immunosequencing and related to cytomegalovirus serostatus. Both class I and class II loci were covered by HLA typing, at four-digit resolution. A later analysis re-examined previously published TCR beta repertoires from just over 650 donors and added high-resolution HLA genotyping to investigate patterns of TCR occurrence. Every repertoire in the discovery cohort had been generated on one and the same sequencing platform. Typing coverage differed by locus: A, B, C, DRB1 and DQB1 were typed in roughly 620-640 donors, DQA1 in 500 to 550, DPA1 in 600 to 610, and DPB1 in approximately 450. A separate validation cohort of about 110 different subjects was used in addition to the approximately 700-subject first cohort. To predict cytomegalovirus infection status, the study brought together high-throughput TCR immunosequencing, statistical association of individual TCRs with disease status, and machine learning.

The cohort consisted of 650 to 850 healthy bone marrow donors. At the time of sampling, every cohort member was nominally healthy, though immune exposures that went unrecorded were likely present. The donor was CMV seronegative and was included in the group of a few hundred seronegative cohort members. Every donor gave a peripheral blood sample, and the peripheral blood mononuclear cells from that sample were used for TCR beta sequencing. Genomic DNA extraction from the blood cell samples was performed with the Qiagen DNeasy Blood Extraction Kit. What the research found in general, with its limitations: In an earlier analysis of 587 of the donors, most TCR beta V segments appeared in productive rearrangements about 87% or about 30% of the time, broadly matching IMGT annotations. Several of the top co-occurrence clusters appeared to be linked to parvovirus B19, influenza, CMV and Epstein-Barr virus, according to a later analysis. Three of the identified cytomegalovirus-associated TCR beta chains were confirmed in vitro to be specific for cytomegalovirus antigens. Because HLA typing was unavailable for some donors at each locus, only the typed subset was used in association tests. Correlated functional status among segregating V segments might be attributable to linkage disequilibrium, but an unknown experimental factor could not be ruled out. This cohort had only TCR beta chains sequenced, and the lack of alpha or paired-chain data limited which features could be detected. Because counts were too low, roughly 18 rarely observed V segments, including chromosome 9 orphons, were left out of the earlier analysis of some 640 of the donors. Cytomegalovirus status was reported to be diagnosed by the classifier with high specificity and sensitivity in both the original and validation cohorts. When HLA alleles, especially DR and DQ, strongly co-occurred, attributing TCR associations to individual alleles was difficult. According to a later analysis, TCR association rates differed among HLA loci, with DRB1 alleles showing the most associated TCRs and HLA-C alleles showing the fewest. A further reported finding was that TCR beta sequences accurately predicted the HLA-A and HLA-B alleles for most subjects in the first cohort. While some public TCRs were present in many individuals, most TCR sequences turned up only very rarely across donors. An association between a missense DCLRE1C variant and V-gene and J-gene trimming of TCR beta chains was found in a later genetic analysis and replicated in an independent cohort. A total of 150 to 200 TCR beta chains were listed by the study as associated with cytomegalovirus. Compared with equally common non-associated chains, HLA-associated TCR beta chains in a later analysis were more clonally expanded and had lower generation probabilities. The sequencing pipeline was judged likely to have produced a cluster of highly shared sequence variants as a technical artifact. The authors suggested that the approach could potentially be extended to other disease states and immunological phenotypes. The presence/absence analyses assumed that sequencing depth was roughly uniform across donors, and that assumption may not be true. A later analysis associated about 17,000 TCR beta sequences with specific HLA alleles at a false discovery rate of 0.05. A later genetic analysis reported fewer N-insertions in productive TCRs among donors in an Asian-associated ancestry cluster than the roughly 700-donor mean. The only immune exposure information available for the cohort was CMV serostatus. In a later analysis, most CMV-associated TCR beta chains were found to appear HLA-restricted, with HLA associations seemingly driven largely by CMV exposure.

The clonotype was recovered from a woman in her forties in good health and CMV-seronegative. Specimen: PBMCs.

CDR3 reads: CASSYPGGGSNQPQHF. In nucleotides, the sequence is TGTGCCAGCAGTTACCCGGGAGGGGGAAGCAATCAGCCCCAGCATTTT. The V gene is TRBV6-5 and the J gene is TRBJ1-5, and perhaps TRBD1 as D gene, on 6 matching bases. The trim is 2 bases for V and 1 base for J, with a gap of 12 bases between the germline ends. CDR1 and CDR2 are drawn from the germline V gene: MNHEY, SVGAGI. From cysteine to phenylalanine, the CDR3 is 16 amino acids long. Here the CDR3 DNA is all that survives: 48 bases in frame from base 1.